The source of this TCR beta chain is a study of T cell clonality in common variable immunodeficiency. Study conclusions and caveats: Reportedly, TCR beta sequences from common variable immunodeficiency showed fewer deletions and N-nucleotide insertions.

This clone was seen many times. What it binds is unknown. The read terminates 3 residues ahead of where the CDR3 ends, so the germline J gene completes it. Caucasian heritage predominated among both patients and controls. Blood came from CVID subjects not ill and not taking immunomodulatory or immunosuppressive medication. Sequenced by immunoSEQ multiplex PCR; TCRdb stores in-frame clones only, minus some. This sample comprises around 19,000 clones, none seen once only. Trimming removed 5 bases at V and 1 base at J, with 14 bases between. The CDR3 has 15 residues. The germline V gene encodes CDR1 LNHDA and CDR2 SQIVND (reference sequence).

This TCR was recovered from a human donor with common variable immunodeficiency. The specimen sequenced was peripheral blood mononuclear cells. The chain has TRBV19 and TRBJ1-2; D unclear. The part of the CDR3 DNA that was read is TGTGCCAGTAGTCCCGACTATTCCGTTAACTATGGC. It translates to CASSPDYSVNYG. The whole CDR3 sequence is CASSPDYSVNYGYTF.